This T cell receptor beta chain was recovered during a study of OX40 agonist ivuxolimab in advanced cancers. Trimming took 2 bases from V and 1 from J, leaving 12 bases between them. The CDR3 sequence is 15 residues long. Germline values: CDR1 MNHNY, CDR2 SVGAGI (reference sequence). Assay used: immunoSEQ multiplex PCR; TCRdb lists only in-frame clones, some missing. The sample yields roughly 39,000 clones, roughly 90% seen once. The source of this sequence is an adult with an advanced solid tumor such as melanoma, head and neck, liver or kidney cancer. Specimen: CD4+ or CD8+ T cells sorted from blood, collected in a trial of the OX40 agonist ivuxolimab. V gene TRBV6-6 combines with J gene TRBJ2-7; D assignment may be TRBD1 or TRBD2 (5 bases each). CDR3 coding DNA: TGTGCCAGCAGTTACGCCGGGACGGTGTCCTACGAGCAGTACTTC. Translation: CASSYAGTVSYEQYF.